One sample yielded the 28 T cell receptor beta chains listed below, sequenced in a study of blood T cell repertoires in COVID-19. Assay used: immunoSEQ multiplex PCR; TCRdb lists only in-frame clones, some missing. The sample has about 200,000 clones; 70% to 90% are singletons. What was sequenced was peripheral blood. The source is a man aged 60 to 69 with active or convalescent COVID-19.

This clone was detected only once. The chain is built from TRBV11-2 and TRBJ2-1; 7 bases line up with TRBD1. Looked up from germline, CDR1 is SGHAT and CDR2 is FQNNGV. This CDR3 has 14 residues. The V gene end was trimmed by 4 bases and the J gene end by 12 bases; junction bases not matched to a gene: 12. CDR3 residues: CASSSSRQGVRQFF. CDR3 DNA sequence: TGTGCCAGCAGCTCCAGCCGACAGGGTGTGAGGCAGTTCTTC.

This clone was detected a few times. The V call is TRBV18, the J call TRBJ1-1, with D possibly matching TRBD1 (5 bases). The CDR3 runs to 15 residues. Per the germline V gene, CDR1 is KGHSH and CDR2 is LQKENI. The germline V and J ends were trimmed by 2 bases and 4 bases, with 14 bases remaining between them. This CDR3 is CASSPSARVGTEAFF. In nucleotides, the CDR3 is TGTGCCAGCTCACCAAGTGCCAGGGTGGGCACTGAAGCTTTCTTT.

The chain links TRBV24-1 to TRBJ2-1; TRBD1 matches at 7 bases. Per the germline V gene, CDR1 is KGHDR and CDR2 is SFDVKD. The CDR3 contains 13 residues. V shed 0 bases, J shed 8 bases, and the junction held 0 bases outside the gene matches. Here the CDR3 DNA reads TGTGCCACCAGTGATTTGCAGGGGGATGAGCAGTTCTTC. This translates into CATSDLQGDEQFF.

The gene calls are TRBV3-1 (or the pseudogene TRBV3-2) and TRBJ1-2, with a weak D call TRBD1 (6 bases). Trimming stripped 4 bases from V and 7 bases from J, with 13 bases between. This CDR3 spans 13 amino acids. Germline CDR1 and CDR2: LGHDT and YNNKEL (reference sequence). The CDR3 DNA reads as TGTGCCAGCAGCCGGGGAAACAGGGCTGGCTACACCTTC. Translated, it gives CASSRGNRAGYTF.

This chain joins TRBV6-1 and TRBJ1-6; 8 bases match TRBD1. Germline CDR1 MNHNS, CDR2 SASEGT. Trimming removed 2 bases from V and 11 bases from J; junction bases left unmatched: 11. This CDR3 contains 16 residues. CDR3: CASSEIRTGPRTPLHF. CDR3 bases: TGTGCCAGCAGTGAAATCCGGACAGGGCCAAGGACACCCCTCCACTTT.

This chain links TRBV6-6 with TRBJ1-1, with D unresolved. The CDR3 loop spans 15 amino acids. Germline V lookup: CDR1 MNHNY, CDR2 SVGAGI (reference sequence). The V end was cut by 6 bases, the J end by 3 bases, with 17 bases between. In nucleotides, the CDR3 is TGTGCCAGCAGCCCATATAGGGCGAGGGACACTGAAGCTTTCTTT. Its translation is CASSPYRARDTEAFF.

The chain links TRBV6-6 to TRBJ2-7; TRBD1 is a possible D gene (6 bases). V was pared by 6 bases and J by 5 bases, with 14 bases between. There are 13 residues in the CDR3. CDR1 and CDR2 (germline): MNHNY, SVGAGI (reference sequence). The chain's CDR3 is CASSPRGEDEQYF. Written as DNA, the CDR3 is TGTGCCAGCAGCCCCAGGGGCGAGGACGAGCAGTACTTC.

V is TRBV19 and J is TRBJ2-1, with 12 nucleotides matching TRBD1. This CDR3 region has 15 residues. Germline lookup yields CDR1 LNHDA and CDR2 SQIVND (reference sequence). V lost 4 bases to trimming and J lost 10 bases; unmatched junction nucleotides: 8. CDR3 protein: CASSTPGQGALEQFF. The CDR3 DNA reads as TGTGCCAGTAGTACTCCGGGACAGGGGGCATTGGAGCAGTTCTTC. The complete variable domain, with remaining parts taken from reference TRBV19 and TRBJ2-1, reads DGGITQSPKYLFRKEGQNVTLSCEQNLNHDAMYWYRQDPGQGLRLIYYSQIVNDFQKGDIAEGYSVSREKKESFPLTVTSAQKNPTAFYLCASSTPGQGALEQFFGPGTRLTVL.

The rearrangement links TRBV12-3 or TRBV12-4 to TRBJ1-2; unclear D gene. The CDR3 spans 11 residues. Trimming removed 5 bases from V and 4 bases from J, with 5 bases in between. CDR3 coding DNA: TGTGCCAGCAGTCGGGGCTATGGCTACACCTTC. This sequence encodes CASSRGYGYTF.

The genes are TRBV7-9 and TRBJ2-7, with D perhaps TRBD1 (5 bases). V lost 1 base and J lost 7, with 11 bases in between. CDR3 length: 13 amino acids. CDR1 and CDR2 (germline): SEHNR, FQNEAQ (reference sequence). CDR3 DNA sequence: TGTGCCAGCAGCTTAGAGGGGTTTGGAGAGCAGTACTTC. It is translated as CASSLEGFGEQYF.

J is TRBJ1-5 and V is TRBV19; D remains unclear. CDR1 is LNHDA, CDR2 SQIVND, per germline (reference sequence). The V end was cut by 4 bases, the J end by 5 bases, with 9 bases between. The CDR3 extends over 13 amino acids. The CDR3 bases are TGTGCCAGTAGTACATGGCCTGATCAGCCCCAGCATTTT. It specifies CASSTWPDQPQHF.

V gene TRBV11-1 combines with J gene TRBJ2-5; 9 positions agree with TRBD1. Germline-derived CDR1 and CDR2 are SGHAT and FQDESV (reference sequence). The junction had 8 bases not matched to a gene; V was cut back by 4 bases and J by 5 bases. There are 15 residues in the CDR3. DNA of the CDR3: TGTGCCAGCAGCTCCAACAGGGGGCGCGGGGAGACCCAGTACTTC. Its translation is CASSSNRGRGETQYF. Based on the CDR3 plus reference TRBV11-1 and TRBJ2-5, the full variable domain is EAEVAQSPRYKITEKSQAVAFWCDPISGHATLYWYRQILGQGPELLVQFQDESVVDDSQLPKDRFSAERLKGVDSTLKIQPAELGDSAMYLCASSSNRGRGETQYFGPGTRLLVL.

V and J are TRBV21-1 and TRBJ1-2; no DNA check was done on the table's D call, TRBD1. TRBV21-1 is marked as a pseudogene. This CDR3 has 13 amino acids. This CDR3 is CAGFTGAHYGYTF. The CDR3 nucleotides are TGTGCCGGATTCACAGGAGCACACTATGGCTACACCTTC.

This clone was seen a single time. V is TRBV4-2 and J is TRBJ1-3; no clear D. V lost 0 bases, J lost 0 bases, and 12 bases lay in between. The CDR3 is made up of 17 amino acids. Germline CDR1 LGHNA, CDR2 YNFKEQ. Here the CDR3 DNA reads TGTGCCAGCAGCCAAGATCGTGCACAGTCCTCTGGAAACACCATATATTTT. Protein: CASSQDRAQSSGNTIYF.

The chain couples TRBV11-2 to TRBJ2-7; a weak D match, TRBD1 (6 bases). The germline V gene encodes CDR1 SGHAT and CDR2 FQNNGV. V was cut by 1 base and J by 7 bases, with 20 bases left in between. This CDR3 spans 16 amino acids. This chain's CDR3 is CASSLGPDRTGREQYF. The CDR3, as DNA: TGTGCCAGCAGCTTAGGCCCAGATCGTACAGGGCGGGAGCAGTACTTC.

The chain joins TRBV6-2 or TRBV6-3 to TRBJ2-5, with 8 bases matching TRBD1. CDR1 and CDR2 (germline): MNHEY, SVGEGT. Trimming cost V 5 bases and J 0 bases; bases outside gene matches: 5. The CDR3 has 15 residues. This CDR3 is CASSPGQAHQETQYF. The CDR3 region has the DNA TGTGCCAGCAGTCCGGGACAGGCCCACCAAGAGACCCAGTACTTC.

The chain uses TRBV5-1 and TRBJ2-3, with a tentative D call TRBD1 (7 bases). V lost 4 bases and J lost 11, with 23 bases in between. CDR1 is SGHRS, CDR2 YFSETQ, per germline. The CDR3 sequence is 15 residues long. CDR3 residues: CASSPGGLPSMGQYF. The CDR3 region has the DNA TGCGCCAGCAGCCCAGGGGGACTCCCGAGTATGGGGCAGTATTTT.

This rearrangement joins TRBV7-9 to TRBJ2-1; 8 bases match TRBD2. J lost 0 bases, V lost 5 bases, and 12 bases had no gene match. Germline values: CDR1 SEHNR, CDR2 FQNEAQ (reference sequence). This CDR3 region has 18 residues. The CDR3 here is CASSPPVRRGDSYNEQFF. Here the CDR3 DNA reads TGTGCCAGCAGCCCCCCCGTTCGGCGGGGGGACTCCTACAATGAGCAGTTCTTC. Together with reference TRBV7-9 and TRBJ2-1, the CDR3 gives the full variable domain: DTGVSQNPRHKITKRGQNVTFRCDPISEHNRLYWYRQTLGQGPEFLTYFQNEAQLEKSRLLSDRFSAERPKGSFSTLEIQRTEQGDSAMYLCASSPPVRRGDSYNEQFFGPGTRLTVL.

The chain uses TRBV29-1 and TRBJ2-3, with 7 nucleotides matching TRBD1. Trimming took 6 bases from V and 0 from J; bases not matched to a gene: 9. This CDR3 has 15 residues. Germline assignment: CDR1 SQVTM and CDR2 ANQGSEA. DNA for the CDR3: TGCAGCGTAGAGCGACAGGGCGGTAGCACAGATACGCAGTATTTT. Its protein is CSVERQGGSTDTQYF.

This chain links TRBV14 with TRBJ1-1; 11 positions match TRBD1. The CDR3 runs 18 residues. Germline V lookup: CDR1 SGHDN, CDR2 FVKESK. Trimming cost V 4 bases and J 0 bases; bases outside gene matches: 10. The CDR3 DNA sequence: TGTGCCAGCAGCCGACGGGACAGGGGGACACTCATGAACACTGAAGCTTTCTTT. The encoded protein is CASSRRDRGTLMNTEAFF.

This clone was observed a single time. The chain combines TRBV19 with TRBJ1-3, with 7 positions matching TRBD1. CDR3 length equals 17 residues. Germline assignment: CDR1 LNHDA and CDR2 SQIVND (reference sequence). V was clipped by 9 bases and J by 3 bases; unmatched bases: 17. The CDR3 region has the DNA TGTGCCAGCCGCGAACAGGGGATTTTGATGTTTGGAAACACCATATATTTT. Translated, it gives CASREQGILMFGNTIYF.

This sequence joins TRBV19 and TRBJ2-1; maybe TRBD1 (7 bases). Deletions cut 2 bases from V and 4 bases from J, with 12 bases between. The CDR3 runs 15 residues. Looked up from germline, CDR1 is LNHDA and CDR2 is SQIVND (reference sequence). The CDR3 bases are TGTGCCAGTAGTATATTTTCAGGGGGGTACAATGAGCAGTTCTTC. This gives the protein CASSIFSGGYNEQFF.

The sample holds a few counts of this clone. The chain carries TRBV6-6 and TRBJ1-5; perhaps TRBD1 as D (5 bases). This CDR3 is built from 12 residues. Germline values: CDR1 MNHNY, CDR2 SVGAGI (reference sequence). V lost 6 bases and J 7 bases, leaving 10 bases between the germline ends. The CDR3 here is CASSRVGQPQHF. In DNA, the CDR3 is TGTGCCAGCAGCAGGGTTGGGCAGCCCCAGCATTTT.

This clone has a single count. The V call is TRBV29-1, the J call TRBJ2-1; D may be TRBD2 (6 bases). Germline values: CDR1 SQVTM, CDR2 ANQGSEA. V was trimmed by 4 bases and J by 5 bases, leaving 15 bases between them. The CDR3 has 14 residues. The CDR3 DNA reads as TGCAGCGTTGCTAGGGGACTTATGAACAATGAGCAGTTCTTC. This gives the protein CSVARGLMNNEQFF.

The gene calls are TRBV9 and TRBJ2-1; 8 positions agree with TRBD2. Germline V gives CDR1 SGDLS, CDR2 YYNGEE. V trimming: 2 bases; J trimming: 1 base; junction bases outside the gene matches: 2. This CDR3 contains 15 residues. The CDR3 region is CASSVGGASYNEQFF. In DNA, the CDR3 is TGTGCCAGCAGCGTCGGGGGGGCTTCCTACAATGAGCAGTTCTTC.

The V call is TRBV18, the J call TRBJ1-1; 9 nucleotides match TRBD1. After removal of 7 bases from V and 8 bases from J, the junction contained 8 bases not matched to a gene. The CDR3 spans 13 residues. Germline CDR1 KGHSH, CDR2 LQKENI. The CDR3 sequence is CASYKQGAGEAFF. The CDR3 region has the DNA TGTGCCAGCTACAAACAGGGGGCTGGAGAAGCTTTCTTT.

This chain joins TRBV3-1 (or the pseudogene TRBV3-2) and TRBJ1-4; a weak D match, TRBD1 (5 bases). Germline values: CDR1 LGHDT, CDR2 YNNKEL (reference sequence). The CDR3 runs 13 residues. Trimming pared 5 bases from V and 8 bases from J, leaving 12 bases between. The CDR3 sequence is CASSGSGEEKLFF. CDR3 DNA: TGTGCCAGCAGCGGGTCGGGGGAGGAAAAACTGTTTTTT.

The V and J genes are TRBV5-1 and TRBJ1-1; D gene uncertain. With 0 bases removed from V and 9 bases from J, the gap between germline ends came to 12 bases. Germline-derived CDR1 and CDR2 are SGHRS and YFSETQ. The CDR3 sequence is 13 residues long. CDR3 DNA: TGCGCCAGCAGCTTGGAGGCGGAACTCCAAGCTTTCTTT. Translated, it gives CASSLEAELQAFF. Drawing the rest from reference TRBV5-1 and TRBJ1-1, the complete variable domain is KAGVTQTPRYLIKTRGQQVTLSCSPISGHRSVSWYQQTPGQGLQFLFEYFSETQRNKGNFPGRFSGRQFSNSRSEMNVSTLELGDSALYLCASSLEAELQAFFGQGTRLTVV.